These T cell receptor beta chains were read from a single sample in a study of T cell responses to AZD1222 COVID-19 vaccine. Sequencing was performed with immunoSEQ multiplex PCR; in TCRdb, only in-frame clones are kept and a portion is missing. The table records some 180,000 clones, around 88% of them present only once. The sequencing here drew on peripheral blood, taken 28 days after the second AZD1222 dose. The origin of the receptors is an adult who received the AZD1222 COVID-19 vaccine. Each CDR3 is given without its conserved first and last residue.

TRBJ2-3,TRBV6-5,ASSLEGSTDTQY
TRBJ1-5,TRBV7-2,ASSFNDRGRGGQPQH
TRBJ1-3,TRBV3-1/TRBV3-2,ASSEDSSGNTIY
TRBJ1-1,TRBV7-2,ASSPRQEFEAF
TRBJ2-3,TRBV12-5,ASGLSGSSTDTQY
TRBJ2-7,TRBV9,ASSVGISYEQY
TRBJ2-1,TRBV9,ASSSSTSGVSEQF
TRBJ1-1,TRBV10-2,ASSDGGVGTEAF
TRBJ1-2,TRBV29-1,SVVHTDGYT
TRBJ1-2,TRBV10-2,ASSGIQGYGYT
TRBJ2-2,TRBV9,ASSVFVSSVQSGELF
TRBJ2-5,TRBV6-5,ASSYGETQY
TRBJ2-1,TRBV7-9,ASSFGVGYNEQF
TRBJ2-7,TRBV18,ASSPEDRGPYEQY
TRBJ1-5,TRBV5-1,ASSFDWGQGGFAQPQH
TRBJ1-2,TRBV7-9,ASSLGQGKFSNYGYT
TRBJ1-5,TRBV19,ASSMGQANQPQH
TRBJ1-4,TRBV21-1,ASSKVGGHEQNEKLF
TRBJ1-2,TRBV7-8,ASSLRAGQGAYGYT
TRBJ1-1,TRBV6-1,ASSGQADQASTEAF
TRBJ1-4,TRBV5-6,ATTTTGVSMGPGKLF